This TCR beta chain was captured by sequencing in a study of graft-versus-host responses after intestinal transplantation. The overall study: Transplants were multivisceral, liver-intestinal, or isolated intestinal.

The method was immunoSEQ multiplex PCR; TCRdb's version includes in-frame clones alone and lacks a portion of them. Here the sample spans 100,000 to 130,000 clones, about 87% being singletons. Findings and limits, study-wide: The recipient marrow held GvH clones, and some of them showed up first in ileum or blood. Early after transplant, HvG clones declined as circulating GvH clones peaked. Where graft-donor T cell macrochimerism was present, patients had high graft-versus-host to host-versus-graft clonal ratios in allografts.

As concerns this clone: Its antigen is not known.

The sequenced sample was unstimulated CD4+ T cells sorted from spleen or lymph node cells, obtained before transplant. The sequence came from a human donor who was the organ donor for an intestinal transplant.

DNA of the CDR3: TGTGCCAGCAGCTTTCGGCTAGCGGGGAGAGATACGCAGTATTTT. Its protein is CASSFRLAGRDTQYF. This chain links TRBV5-6 with TRBJ2-3; TRBD2 matches 9 bases. The length of the CDR3 is 15 residues. From germline, CDR1 is SGHDT and CDR2 YYEEEE. The V and J ends lost 2 bases and 5 bases, in that order; junction bases with no gene match: 6.